This T cell receptor (beta chain) was identified in a study of CD8 T cells in ankylosing spondylitis. Study-level results: Eight highly homologous variants made up a TCR beta motif, and this motif appeared characteristic of ankylosing spondylitis blood. Disease-linked clones reportedly showed significant enrichment in matched ankylosing spondylitis synovial fluid.

This clonotype showed up many times. No antigen is known for it. A quantitative 5'-RACE method, one with molecular barcodes, was used to make TCR beta libraries. Each CDR3 protein gets one entry after TCRdb re-called the 5' RACE reads with MiXCR. The sample consists of approximately 520,000 distinct CDR3 sequences, roughly 5.2% of them appearing once. Per germline, CDR1 DFQATT and CDR2 SNEGSKA (reference sequence). Trimming shortened V by 5 bases and J by 10 bases, and 15 bases separated the two germline ends. This CDR3 has 13 residues. The chain is built from TRBV20-1 and TRBJ1-6; D uncertain. The specimen sequenced was blood, either unsorted or a sorted T cell fraction (not recorded which). This clonotype originated in a male donor with ankylosing spondylitis. In DNA, the CDR3 is TGCAGTGCTCCCCGGCTGGGTAGCTCACCCCTCCACTTT. It translates to CSAPRLGSSPLHF.